What follows is one T cell receptor (beta chain) and its context. The record originates from a study of blood T cell repertoires in COVID-19. At the level of the study: Acute and convalescent COVID-19 specimens originated in the United States, Italy and Spain. In each case, the material was cDNA or gDNA derived from T cells, B-cell-depleted T cells, or PBMCs.

Authors' data handling: The assay estimated nucleated cells by amplifying reference gene primers. Sequenced by immunoSEQ multiplex PCR; TCRdb stores in-frame clones only, minus some. The V and J calls and clone size are taken from that table; D and trimming were inferred from the DNA. The table records around 170,000 clones, roughly 80% of them present only once. Source material: peripheral blood. This TCR was recovered from a man aged 30 to 45 with active or convalescent COVID-19.

The CDR3 DNA sequence: TGTGCCAGCAGTTACTTTGCAGGGAACTCCTACGAGCAGTACTTC. Amino acid sequence: CASSYFAGNSYEQYF. V is TRBV6-5 and J is TRBJ2-7, with TRBD1 as a possible D gene (5 bases). The CDR3 covers 15 residues. The V end was cut by 1 base, the J end by 0 bases, with 10 bases between. Germline V gene data show CDR1 as MNHEY and CDR2 as SVGAGI.